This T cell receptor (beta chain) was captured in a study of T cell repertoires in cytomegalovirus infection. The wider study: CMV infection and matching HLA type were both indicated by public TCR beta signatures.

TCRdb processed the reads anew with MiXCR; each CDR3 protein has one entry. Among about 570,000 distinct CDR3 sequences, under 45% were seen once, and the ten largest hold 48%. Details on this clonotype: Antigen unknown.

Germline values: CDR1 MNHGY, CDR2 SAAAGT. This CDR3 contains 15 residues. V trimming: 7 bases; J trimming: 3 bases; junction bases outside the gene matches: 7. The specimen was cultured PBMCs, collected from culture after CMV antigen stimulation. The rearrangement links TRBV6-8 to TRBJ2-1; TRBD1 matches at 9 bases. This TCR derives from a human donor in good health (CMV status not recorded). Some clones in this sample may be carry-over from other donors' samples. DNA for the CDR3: TGTGCCAGCACCCCCAGGGACAGGGTCTACAATGAGCAGTTCTTC. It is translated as CASTPRDRVYNEQFF.